The clone carrying this TCR beta chain was counted a few times. What it binds is not known. These data originate in a study of early T cells in non-severe SARS-CoV-2 infection. Turning to the study itself: Investigators sequenced bulk RNA drawn from unsorted whole blood, and chains remained unpaired.

The TCR library protocol attached unique molecular identifiers to the individual cDNA molecules. TCRdb reanalysed the 5' RACE reads using MiXCR and keeps one entry per CDR3 protein. The repertoire holds about 58,000 distinct CDR3 sequences, with 7.7% as singletons. The CDR3 length is 14 residues. The V end lost 2 bases, the J end lost 2 bases, and 9 bases lay between the germline ends. Germline V gene sequence: CDR1 SEHNR, CDR2 FQNEAQ (reference sequence). Broader study findings: Clonotype matching in VDJdb favored anti-spike CD8 responses and did not capture private and CD4 specificities.

This chain joins TRBV7-9 and TRBJ1-1; no clear D. The TCR sequence derives from an adult who was a healthcare worker with PCR-confirmed SARS-CoV-2 infection or an uninfected control (not recorded which). The sample was whole blood. CDR3 residues: CASSLLGINTEAFF. The CDR3 DNA reads as TGTGCCAGCAGCTTACTGGGGATTAACACTGAAGCTTTCTTT.